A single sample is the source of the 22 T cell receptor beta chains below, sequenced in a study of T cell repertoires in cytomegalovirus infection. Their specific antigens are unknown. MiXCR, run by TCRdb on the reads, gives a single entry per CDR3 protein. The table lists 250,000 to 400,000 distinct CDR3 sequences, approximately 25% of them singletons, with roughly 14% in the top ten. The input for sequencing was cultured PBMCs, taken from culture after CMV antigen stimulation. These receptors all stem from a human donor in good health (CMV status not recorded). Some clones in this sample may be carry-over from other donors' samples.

The CDR3 sequence: CASSLTFGTSGGPWANVLTF. The CDR3 coding sequence is TGTGCCAGCAGCTTAACGTTTGGGACTAGCGGGGGACCCTGGGCCAACGTCCTGACTTTC. This chain uses TRBV7-3 with TRBJ2-6; 14 bases align to TRBD2. Germline V lookup: CDR1 SGHTA, CDR2 FQGTGA. V was clipped by 0 bases and J by 5 bases; unmatched bases: 9. CDR3 length: 20 amino acids.

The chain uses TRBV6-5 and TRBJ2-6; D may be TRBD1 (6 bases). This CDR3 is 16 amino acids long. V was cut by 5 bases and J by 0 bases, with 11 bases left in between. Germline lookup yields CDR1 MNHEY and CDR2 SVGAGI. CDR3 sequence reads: CASSTDRLSGANVLTF. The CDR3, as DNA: TGTGCCAGCAGTACTGACAGGCTCTCTGGGGCCAACGTCCTGACTTTC.

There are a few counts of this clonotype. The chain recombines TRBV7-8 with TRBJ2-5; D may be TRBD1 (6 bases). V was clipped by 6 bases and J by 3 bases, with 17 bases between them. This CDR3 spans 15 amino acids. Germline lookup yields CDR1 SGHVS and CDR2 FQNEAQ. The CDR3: CASSLPSSGEETQYF. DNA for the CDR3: TGTGCCAGCAGTCTCCCCTCCTCAGGGGAAGAGACCCAGTACTTC.

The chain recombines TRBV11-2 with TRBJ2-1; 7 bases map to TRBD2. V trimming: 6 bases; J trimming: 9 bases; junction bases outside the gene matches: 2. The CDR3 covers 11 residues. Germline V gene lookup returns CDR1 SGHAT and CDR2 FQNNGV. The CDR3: CASRGGGEQFF. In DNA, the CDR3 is TGTGCCAGCAGGGGGGGGGGTGAGCAGTTCTTC.

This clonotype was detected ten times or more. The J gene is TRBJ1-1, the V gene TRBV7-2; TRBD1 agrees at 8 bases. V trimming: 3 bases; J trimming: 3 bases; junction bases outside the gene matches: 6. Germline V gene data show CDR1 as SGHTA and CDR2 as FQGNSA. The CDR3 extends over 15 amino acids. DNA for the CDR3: TGTGCCAGCAGCTTTCAGACAGGGGCGGACACTGAAGCTTTCTTT. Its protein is CASSFQTGADTEAFF. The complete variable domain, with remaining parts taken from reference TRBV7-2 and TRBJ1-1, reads GAGVSQSPSNKVTEKGKDVELRCDPISGHTALYWYRQSLGQGLEFLIYFQGNSAPDKSGLPSDRFSAERTGGSVSTLTIQRTQQEDSAVYLCASSFQTGADTEAFFGQGTRLTVV.

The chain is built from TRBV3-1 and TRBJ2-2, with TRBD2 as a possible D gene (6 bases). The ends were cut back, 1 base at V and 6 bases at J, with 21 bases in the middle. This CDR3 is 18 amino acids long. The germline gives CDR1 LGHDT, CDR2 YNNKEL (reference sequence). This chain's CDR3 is CASSQVSKRVGFSGELFF. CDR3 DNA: TGTGCCAGCAGCCAAGTCTCCAAGCGGGTCGGTTTTTCCGGGGAGCTGTTTTTT.

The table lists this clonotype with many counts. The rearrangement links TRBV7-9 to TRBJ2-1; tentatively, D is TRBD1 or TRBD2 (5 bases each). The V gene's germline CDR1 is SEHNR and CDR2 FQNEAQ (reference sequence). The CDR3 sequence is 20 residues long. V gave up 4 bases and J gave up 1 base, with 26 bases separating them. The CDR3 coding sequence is TGTGCCAGCAGCTCAATGGACCGGGACCCTAAAAAGGGTTCCTACAATGAGCAGTTCTTC. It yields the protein CASSSMDRDPKKGSYNEQFF.

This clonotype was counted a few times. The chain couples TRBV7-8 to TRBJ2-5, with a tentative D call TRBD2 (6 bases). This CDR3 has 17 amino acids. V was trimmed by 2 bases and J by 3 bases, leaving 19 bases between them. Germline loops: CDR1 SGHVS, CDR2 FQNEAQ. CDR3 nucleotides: TGTGCCAGCAGCTTACTTACGGGAGTGGTTTCGGAAGAGACCCAGTACTTC. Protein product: CASSLLTGVVSEETQYF.

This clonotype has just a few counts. CDR3 sequence reads: CASSLDYDNEQFF. The CDR3 region has the DNA TGTGCCAGCAGCTTAGATTACGACAATGAGCAGTTCTTC. The V gene is TRBV7-2, the J gene TRBJ2-1; D is ambiguous. The CDR3 contains 13 residues. Between the trimmed V and J ends, which lost 1 base and 5 bases, there was a span of 6 bases. Germline V lookup: CDR1 SGHTA, CDR2 FQGNSA.

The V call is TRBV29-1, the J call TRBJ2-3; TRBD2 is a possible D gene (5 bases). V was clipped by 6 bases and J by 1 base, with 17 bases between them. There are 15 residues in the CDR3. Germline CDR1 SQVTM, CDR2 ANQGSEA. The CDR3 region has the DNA TGCAGCGTAGCACCGAGGGTAATTCGCACAGATACGCAGTATTTT. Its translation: CSVAPRVIRTDTQYF.

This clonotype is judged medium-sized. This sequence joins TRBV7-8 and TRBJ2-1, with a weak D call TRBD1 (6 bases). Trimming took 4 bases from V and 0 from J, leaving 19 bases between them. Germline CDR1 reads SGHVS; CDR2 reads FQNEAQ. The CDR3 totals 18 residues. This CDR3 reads CASSSRGSWTRSYNEQFF. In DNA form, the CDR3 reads TGTGCCAGCAGCTCCAGGGGTAGTTGGACTCGCTCCTACAATGAGCAGTTCTTC.

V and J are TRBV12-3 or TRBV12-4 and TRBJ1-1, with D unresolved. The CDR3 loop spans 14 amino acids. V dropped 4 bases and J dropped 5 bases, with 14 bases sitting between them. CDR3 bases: TGTGCCAGCAGTTCCCACCTTACAAGTACTGAAGCTTTCTTT. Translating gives CASSSHLTSTEAFF.

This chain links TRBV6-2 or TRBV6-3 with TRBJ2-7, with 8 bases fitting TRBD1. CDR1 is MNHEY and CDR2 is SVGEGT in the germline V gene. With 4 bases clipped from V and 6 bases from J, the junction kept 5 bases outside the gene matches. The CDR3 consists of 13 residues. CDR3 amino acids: CASSLAGTGEQYV. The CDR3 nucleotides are TGTGCCAGCAGTTTGGCAGGGACAGGCGAGCAGTACGTC.

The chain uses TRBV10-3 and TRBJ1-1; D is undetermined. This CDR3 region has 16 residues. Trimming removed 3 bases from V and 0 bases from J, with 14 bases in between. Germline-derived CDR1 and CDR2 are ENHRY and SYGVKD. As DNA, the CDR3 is TGTGCCATCAGTGAAAAGTTAACCAGTCTGAACACTGAAGCTTTCTTT. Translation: CAISEKLTSLNTEAFF.

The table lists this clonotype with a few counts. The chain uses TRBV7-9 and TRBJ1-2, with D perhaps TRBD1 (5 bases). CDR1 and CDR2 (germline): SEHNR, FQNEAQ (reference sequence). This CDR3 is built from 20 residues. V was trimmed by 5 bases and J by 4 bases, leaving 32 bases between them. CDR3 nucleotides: TGTGCCAGCAGCCACCCTGCCGGGACTTTCCAAGGGCCTTTTGGCTATGGCTACACCTTC. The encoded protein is CASSHPAGTFQGPFGYGYTF. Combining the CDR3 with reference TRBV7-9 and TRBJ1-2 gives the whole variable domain DTGVSQNPRHKITKRGQNVTFRCDPISEHNRLYWYRQTLGQGPEFLTYFQNEAQLEKSRLLSDRFSAERPKGSFSTLEIQRTEQGDSAMYLCASSHPAGTFQGPFGYGYTFGSGTRLTVV.

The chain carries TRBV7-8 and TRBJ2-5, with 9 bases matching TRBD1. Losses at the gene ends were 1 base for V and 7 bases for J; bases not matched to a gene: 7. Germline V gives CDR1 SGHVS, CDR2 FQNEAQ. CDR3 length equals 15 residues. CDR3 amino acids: CASSLGRTGEGTQYF. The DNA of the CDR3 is TGTGCCAGCAGCTTAGGAAGGACAGGGGAGGGGACCCAGTACTTC.

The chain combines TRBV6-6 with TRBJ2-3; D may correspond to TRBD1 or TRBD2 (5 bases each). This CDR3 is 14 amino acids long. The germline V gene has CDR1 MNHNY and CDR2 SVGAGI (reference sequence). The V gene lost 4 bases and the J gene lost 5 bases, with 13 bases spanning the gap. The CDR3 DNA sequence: TGTGCCAGCAGTTGGCTCGGGGCGGAAGATACGCAGTATTTT. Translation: CASSWLGAEDTQYF.

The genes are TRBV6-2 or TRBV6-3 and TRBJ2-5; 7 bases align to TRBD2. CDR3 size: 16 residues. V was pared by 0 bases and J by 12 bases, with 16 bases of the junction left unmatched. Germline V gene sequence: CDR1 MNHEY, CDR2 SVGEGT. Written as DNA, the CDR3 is TGTGCCAGCAGTTACTCGATTTACACCCTCCAGCGGGGAGAGTACTTC. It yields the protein CASSYSIYTLQRGEYF.

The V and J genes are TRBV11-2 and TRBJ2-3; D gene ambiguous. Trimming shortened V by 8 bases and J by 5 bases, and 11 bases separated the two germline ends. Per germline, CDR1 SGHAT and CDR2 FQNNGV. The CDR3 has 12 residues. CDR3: CASGFLGDTQYF. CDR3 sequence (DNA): TGTGCCAGCGGGTTTTTAGGAGATACGCAGTATTTT.

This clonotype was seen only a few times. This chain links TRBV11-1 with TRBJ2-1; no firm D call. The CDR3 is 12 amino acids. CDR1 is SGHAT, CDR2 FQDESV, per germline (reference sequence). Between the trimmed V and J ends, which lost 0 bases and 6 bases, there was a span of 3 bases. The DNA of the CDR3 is TGTGCCAGCAGCTTAGCGATCAATGAGCAGTTCTTC. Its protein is CASSLAINEQFF.

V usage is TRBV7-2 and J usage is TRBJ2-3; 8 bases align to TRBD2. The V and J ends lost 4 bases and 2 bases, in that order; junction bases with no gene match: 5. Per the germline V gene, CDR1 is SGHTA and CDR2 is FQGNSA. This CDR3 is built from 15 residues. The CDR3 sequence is CASSSSSGPTDTQYF. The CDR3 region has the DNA TGTGCCAGCAGCTCGTCTAGCGGGCCCACAGATACGCAGTATTTT. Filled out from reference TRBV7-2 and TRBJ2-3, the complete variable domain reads GAGVSQSPSNKVTEKGKDVELRCDPISGHTALYWYRQSLGQGLEFLIYFQGNSAPDKSGLPSDRFSAERTGGSVSTLTIQRTQQEDSAVYLCASSSSSGPTDTQYFGPGTRLTVL.

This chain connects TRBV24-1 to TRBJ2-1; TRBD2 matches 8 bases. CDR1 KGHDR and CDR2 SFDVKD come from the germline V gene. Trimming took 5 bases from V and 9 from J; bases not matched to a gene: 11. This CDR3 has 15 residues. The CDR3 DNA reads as TGTGCCACCAGTGGAACGGGGGGGAGGGCCGGTGAGCAGTTCTTC. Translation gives CATSGTGGRAGEQFF.